This T cell receptor (beta chain) was identified in a study of response to subunit inactivated influenza vaccine. Germline V CDR1 and CDR2: SQVTM, ANQGSEA. The trim removed 4 bases at V and 7 bases at J, leaving 3 bases unmatched. The CDR3 loop spans 12 amino acids. Notes on the study in general: The authors put forward the suggestion that each seasonal influenza vaccination may bring in only a limited number of new T cells.

Using its own MiXCR run on the RT-PCR reads, TCRdb lists one record per CDR3 protein. The sample has 750,000 to 850,000 distinct CDR3 sequences; less than 20% are singletons. Concerning this clonotype: Its matching antigen is unknown.

The sequence came from a man aged 45-60 years who received an inactivated influenza vaccine. The material sequenced was PBMCs from blood, taken roughly 5 days after vaccination. The chain recombines TRBV29-1 with TRBJ1-5; the match to TRBD1 covers 8 bases. Written as DNA, the CDR3 is TGCAGCGTTGGGGCAGGGGGCCAGCCCCAGCATTTT. It translates to CSVGAGGQPQHF. The variable domain in full, with the rest retrieved from reference TRBV29-1 and TRBJ1-5, is SAVISQKPSRDICQRGTSLTIQCQVDSQVTMMFWYRQQPGQSLTLIATANQGSEATYESGFVIDKFPISRPNLTFSTLTVSNMSPEDSSIYLCSVGAGGQPQHFGDGTRLSIL.